A selection of T cell receptor beta chains follows, all from one sample in a study of blood T cells in healthy people across ages. TCRdb recomputed calls from the 5' RACE reads with MiXCR, one row per CDR3 protein. This table holds hundreds of thousands of distinct CDR3 sequences, roughly 30% found once. Sequenced: blood. Receptors were obtained from a woman of 80 years or more in good health. CDR3s include the opening cysteine and the closing phenylalanine or tryptophan. D genes are given only for firm matches. Part of the rows lack a size; the others show once, few, many or a class for expanded clones.

V	J	D	size	DNA	CDR3
TRBV6-2/TRBV6-3	TRBJ2-1	-	many	TGTGCCAGCAGTCAAGGCCGGGCTAGGAATGAGCAGTTCTTC	CASSQGRARNEQFF
TRBV5-1	TRBJ2-7	TRBD1	-	TGCGCCAGCAGCTTGGGGGGGACAGGGAGCCACGAGCAGTACTTC	CASSLGGTGSHEQYF
TRBV20-1	TRBJ1-5	-	many	TGCAGTGCGAGGACTGCAGGGGCGTTAAATCAGCCCCAGCATTTT	CSARTAGALNQPQHF
TRBV7-2	TRBJ2-7	-	many	TGTGCCAGCAGCTTAGTGCAGGGGATGGGAGCCTACGAGCAGTACTTC	CASSLVQGMGAYEQYF
TRBV20-1	TRBJ2-1	TRBD1	many	TGCAGTGCCGGGTTCGACAGGGGGACACTGGAGAATTACAATGAGCAGTTCTTC	CSAGFDRGTLENYNEQFF
TRBV4-2	TRBJ1-3	-	-	TGTGCCAGCAGCCAAGGCGGCCCGGGAAACACCATATATTTT	CASSQGGPGNTIYF
TRBV12-3/TRBV12-4	TRBJ1-3	-	few	TGTGCCAGCAGTTCAAGACCCCCGGGGCCTTTCTCTGGAAACACCATATATTTT	CASSSRPPGPFSGNTIYF
TRBV4-3	TRBJ2-3	-	many	TGCGCCAGCAGCCAATCGGGAGCGAGCACAGATACGCAGTATTTT	CASSQSGASTDTQYF
TRBV7-2	TRBJ1-1	-	-	TGTGCCAGCAGCTTACCAGGCATGAACACTGAAGCTTTCTTT	CASSLPGMNTEAFF
TRBV28	TRBJ2-7	TRBD2	-	TGTGCCAGCAGTTTTAGCGGGGGGTCCTACAATGAGCAGTACTTC	CASSFSGGSYNEQYF
TRBV5-1	TRBJ1-2	TRBD1	many	TGCGCCAGCAGCTCCTCCGGGACAGCTAACTATGGCTACACCTTC	CASSSSGTANYGYTF
TRBV7-2	TRBJ2-3	TRBD2	-	TGTGCCAGCAGCCGAATAGTAGCGGGGGATACGCAGTATTTT	CASSRIVAGDTQYF
TRBV11-1	TRBJ2-7	-	few	TGTGCCAGCAGGATCACGCCCGGGCCCGGAGCCCACGAGCAGTACTTC	CASRITPGPGAHEQYF
TRBV6-1	TRBJ2-1	-	-	TGTGCCAGCAGTGAAGACGGGGACGATGAGCAGTTCTTC	CASSEDGDDEQFF
TRBV19	TRBJ1-6	TRBD1	-	TGTGCCAGTAGGGACCTTAAGGGGGCCCCGAGGTCACCCCTCCACTTT	CASRDLKGAPRSPLHF
TRBV2	TRBJ2-5	-	-	TGTGCCAGCACCTCGACCAATGAGCAGTACTTC	CASTSTNEQYF
TRBV2	TRBJ2-3	TRBD2	many	TGTGCCAGCAGTGGAGCGGGGGGTGCAGGTACAGATACGCAGTATTTT	CASSGAGGAGTDTQYF
TRBV4-2	TRBJ2-1	TRBD2	many	TGTGCCAGCAGCCCCCAAGGCAGGACTAGCGGGGGGCGGAACAATGAGCAGTTCTTC	CASSPQGRTSGGRNNEQFF
TRBV5-1	TRBJ1-2	-	many	TGCGCCAGCAGCTTGGGGACAGTCCAGGTGGATGGCTACACCTTC	CASSLGTVQVDGYTF
TRBV20-1	TRBJ2-5	TRBD2	many	TGCAGTGCTAGAGATGGGCGGGGGCAAGAGACCCAGTACTTC	CSARDGRGQETQYF
TRBV6-2/TRBV6-3	TRBJ1-1	-	-	TGTGCCTCTGGGGAGAGCCACACTGAAGCTTTCTTT	CASGESHTEAFF
TRBV10-3	TRBJ1-1	TRBD1	few	TGTGCCATCAGTTCTGAAATGGGACAGGGGGACACTGAAGCTTTCTTT	CAISSEMGQGDTEAFF